The next 14 T cell receptor beta chains were all read from a single sample in a study of tumor and adjacent non-tumor tissue in lung cancer. The library came from three nested PCR rounds adapted from ARM-PCR protocols. TCRdb itself ran the multiplex PCR reads through MiXCR, one entry per CDR3 protein. Found here are roughly 82,000 distinct CDR3 sequences, around 82% of them singletons; the top ten hold 21%. The template was RNA from unsorted bulk tissue. More than 3 cm separated this lung sample from the edge of the tumor. Sequenced input: distant non-tumor lung tissue. These receptors were obtained from a woman aged 45-65 years with non-small cell lung cancer.

This clonotype was found many times. V and J are TRBV7-8 and TRBJ2-6, with 8 bases that match TRBD2. CDR1 and CDR2 from the germline V gene are SGHVS and FQNEAQ. This CDR3 spans 18 amino acids. V gave up 3 bases and J gave up 2 bases; unmatched junction bases: 9. The DNA for the CDR3 is TGTGCCAGCAGCTTTCTCGCGGGAGGCTGGGCTGGGGCCAACGTCCTGACTTTC. Translation: CASSFLAGGWAGANVLTF.

By sample fraction, this clonotype is medium-sized. The rearrangement uses TRBV6-2 or TRBV6-3 and TRBJ2-1; tentative D call: TRBD2 (5 bases). The V end was cut by 4 bases, the J end by 4 bases, with 8 bases between. The length of the CDR3 is 13 residues. Germline V gives CDR1 MNHEY, CDR2 SVGEGT. The CDR3 coding sequence is TGTGCCAGCAGTTCTACTAGTTACAATGAGCAGTTCTTC. It translates to CASSSTSYNEQFF.

A note on this clonotype: The junction differs from germline at one of its ends, possibly a read error. The chain has TRBV4-2 and TRBJ2-3; D is undetermined. Germline CDR1 reads LGHNA; CDR2 reads YNFKEQ. This CDR3 has 12 residues. The CDR3 DNA follows: TGCGCCAGCAGCCAAGATACAGATATGCAGTATTTT. Translating it yields CASSQDTDMQYF.

This clonotype was detected once. A read error may be the cause here, since a much bigger clone is one base away. The V and J genes are TRBV2 and TRBJ2-7; D might be TRBD1 (5 bases). This CDR3 is built from 13 residues. Germline CDR1 is SNHLY and CDR2 is FYNNEI. The CDR3: CASRIQGSYKQYF. CDR3 in DNA: TGTGCCAGCAGAATCCAGGGTTCCTACAAGCAGTACTTC.

The chain couples TRBV6-5 to TRBJ2-7; D gene unclear. There are 15 residues in the CDR3. Trimming cost V 11 bases and J 2 bases, with 22 bases left between them. The germline V gene has CDR1 MNHEY and CDR2 SVGAGI. CDR3 coding DNA: TGTGCCGGCAAATGGGATTGGGATCCTCCCTACGAGCAGTACTTC. It yields the protein CAGKWDWDPPYEQYF.

In DNA form, the CDR3 reads TGTGCCAGCAGCTTAATTGTAGGAGATACGCAGTATTTT. Its translation: CASSLIVGDTQYF. This chain links TRBV7-3 with TRBJ2-3; D remains unclear. Germline CDR1 is SGHTA and CDR2 is FQGTGA. This CDR3 comprises 13 residues. The V and J ends lost 1 base and 5 bases respectively, with 7 bases between them.

Regarding this clonotype: A junction boundary mismatches the germline segment, possibly from a read error. Here the CDR3 reads CANSQSPQGRNQPQHF. Written as DNA, the CDR3 is TGCGCCAACAGCCAAAGTCCGCAGGGACGTAATCAGCCCCAGCATTTT. This chain joins TRBV4-1 and TRBJ1-5, with D tentatively TRBD1 (5 bases). This CDR3 comprises 16 residues. From germline, CDR1 is MGHRA and CDR2 YSYEKL.

Notes on this clonotype: The junction shows a germline mismatch at one end, possibly a read error. The chain has TRBV6-1 and TRBJ2-1, with D perhaps matching TRBD2 (6 bases). The CDR3 spans 16 residues. Germline V gene data show CDR1 as MNHNS and CDR2 as SASEGT. CDR3 amino acids: CAAAGGTGVAYDEQLF. The CDR3 DNA reads as TGTGCCGCGGCTGGGGGTACGGGAGTTGCCTACGATGAGCAGTTGTTC.

A remark on this clonotype: Possible read error: a much larger clone is one base away. This rearrangement joins TRBV20-1 to TRBJ2-1, with D possibly being TRBD1 or TRBD2 (5 bases each). This CDR3 is 17 amino acids long. Germline assignment: CDR1 DFQATT and CDR2 SNEGSKA (reference sequence). The V gene lost 6 bases and the J gene lost 9 bases, with 30 bases spanning the gap. Here the CDR3 DNA reads TGCAGTGCCCACCCGGGACGGGGCTCAGGGTTTCTTGGTGAGCAGTTCTTC. This encodes CSAHPGRGSGFLGEQFF.

This clonotype was picked up one time. The DNA of the CDR3 is TGTGCCGGCCCCCCACACGGGCTAGCGGGAGTTAAAGACTTCAATGAGCAGTTCTTC. Translation: CAGPPHGLAGVKDFNEQFF. This chain uses TRBV19 with TRBJ2-1, with TRBD2 matching 10 bases. The CDR3 length is 19 residues. The V and J ends lost 11 bases and 6 bases, in that order; junction bases with no gene match: 25. Germline values: CDR1 LNHDA, CDR2 SQIVND (reference sequence).

This rearrangement joins TRBV6-1 to TRBJ1-1; no clear D gene. CDR3 size: 16 residues. Looked up from germline, CDR1 is MNHNS and CDR2 is SASEGT. Trimming shortened V by 3 bases and J by 0 bases, and 14 bases separated the two germline ends. CDR3 coding DNA: TGTGCCAGCAGTGACTGTTGGGAAAGGGTGAACACTGAAGCTTTCTTT. The encoded protein is CASSDCWERVNTEAFF.

About this clonotype itself: The final CDR3 position lacks the conserved phenylalanine or tryptophan, pointing to a likely read error. V gene TRBV6-6 combines with J gene TRBJ2-2; a possible D gene is TRBD2 (5 bases). The CDR3 is 14 amino acids. V was shortened by 2 bases and J by 7 bases, with 11 bases between the two germline ends. Germline V gives CDR1 MNHNY, CDR2 SVGAGI (reference sequence). CDR3 DNA: TGTGCCAGCAGTTACGGGGAGTATGTCGGGGAGCTGTTTTCA. Its protein product is CASSYGEYVGELFS.

Concerning this clonotype: No conserved phenylalanine or tryptophan ends this CDR3, so it is likely a read error. V usage is TRBV11-2 and J usage is TRBJ1-1; unclear D gene. This CDR3 is 15 amino acids long. Per the germline V gene, CDR1 is SGHAT and CDR2 is FQNNGV. CDR3 DNA sequence: TGTGCCAGCAGCTTAGAGCCGGAGGCGAACACTGGAGCTTTCTAT. It yields the protein CASSLEPEANTGAFY.

Notes on this clonotype: The CDR3 ends on some other residue instead of the conserved phenylalanine or tryptophan, so this is likely a read error. Because the CDR3's place on the DNA is in doubt, the DNA is left out and the CDR3 is given as listed by TCRdb. The chain links TRBV4-1 to TRBJ2-2; TRBD2 is taken as the D call from the table, unchecked against the DNA. 13 amino acids form the CDR3, both terminal residues included. Germline CDR1 MGHRA, CDR2 YSYEKL. The CDR3 protein is CASTWEYTGELLI.